The rows below give T cell receptor beta chains drawn from one sample of a study of blood T cell repertoires in COVID-19. Sequencing used immunoSEQ multiplex PCR; TCRdb keeps in-frame clones, though not all of them. The sample records about 270,000 clones, roughly 84% being singletons. The specimen was peripheral blood. These TCRs come from a human donor in a cohort sampled during active COVID-19. CDR3s include the opening cysteine and the closing phenylalanine or tryptophan.

J gene: TRBJ2-2
CDR3 length: 15
V gene: TRBV27
CDR3 protein: CASTPGNLNTGELFF

J gene: TRBJ2-3
CDR3 length: 13
V gene: TRBV7-3
CDR3 protein: CASSLEFLDTQYF

J gene: TRBJ2-2
CDR3 length: 17
V gene: TRBV5-5
CDR3 protein: CASSTRLAGGLTGELFF

J gene: TRBJ2-3
CDR3 length: 15
V gene: TRBV14
CDR3 protein: CASSQWRGSTDTQYF

J gene: TRBJ2-1
CDR3 length: 16
V gene: TRBV19
CDR3 protein: CASSMLAGNGRDEQFF

J gene: TRBJ2-7
CDR3 length: 15
V gene: TRBV4-1
CDR3 protein: CASSQDFAGLYEQYF

J gene: TRBJ2-7
CDR3 length: 16
V gene: TRBV12-5
CDR3 protein: CASGYGQGTELLEQYF

J gene: TRBJ1-1
CDR3 length: 14
V gene: TRBV7-2
CDR3 protein: CASRSDRGGPEAFF

J gene: TRBJ1-5
CDR3 length: 17
V gene: TRBV19
CDR3 protein: CASSAMDTLGSNQPQHF

J gene: TRBJ2-2
CDR3 length: 15
V gene: TRBV29-1
CDR3 protein: CSATRRQGEPGELFF

J gene: TRBJ1-2
CDR3 length: 17
V gene: TRBV15
CDR3 protein: CATSRDPPGQPHYGYTF

J gene: TRBJ1-1
CDR3 length: 12
V gene: TRBV10-2
CDR3 protein: CASSRGHTEAFF

J gene: TRBJ1-5
CDR3 length: 17
V gene: TRBV4-2
CDR3 protein: CASSSPSGYEANQPQHF

J gene: TRBJ2-6
CDR3 length: 20
V gene: TRBV19
CDR3 protein: CASSNYWGGQGSPGANVLTF

J gene: TRBJ2-7
CDR3 length: 12
V gene: TRBV29-1
CDR3 protein: CSAGGTPYEQYF

J gene: TRBJ2-7
CDR3 length: 10
V gene: TRBV21-1
CDR3 protein: CASSRYEQYF

J gene: TRBJ2-5
CDR3 length: 15
V gene: TRBV7-2
CDR3 protein: CASSLDPGTGQTQYF

J gene: TRBJ1-5
CDR3 length: 16
V gene: TRBV7-9
CDR3 protein: CASTKAGQGANQPQHF

J gene: TRBJ2-2
CDR3 length: 17
V gene: TRBV2
CDR3 protein: CASNGLAGGSVSGELFF

J gene: TRBJ1-5
CDR3 length: 14
V gene: TRBV15
CDR3 protein: CATSRQGAHQPQHF

J gene: TRBJ1-6
CDR3 length: 16
V gene: TRBV14
CDR3 protein: CASSQYNQGKRSPLHF

J gene: TRBJ2-3
CDR3 length: 17
V gene: TRBV25-1
CDR3 protein: CASSERIAGGPTDTQYF

J gene: TRBJ2-7
CDR3 length: 13
V gene: TRBV6-2/TRBV6-3
CDR3 protein: CASSWGPTYEQYF

J gene: TRBJ2-5
CDR3 length: 14
V gene: TRBV7-2
CDR3 protein: CASARPGGPETQYF

J gene: TRBJ1-4
CDR3 length: 15
V gene: TRBV27
CDR3 protein: CASRLTRRGNEKLFF

J gene: TRBJ2-3
CDR3 length: 17
V gene: TRBV13
CDR3 protein: CASSLTMTSGTANTQYF

J gene: TRBJ2-5
CDR3 length: 14
V gene: TRBV2
CDR3 protein: CASSGGLAIGTQYF

J gene: TRBJ1-6
CDR3 length: 15
V gene: TRBV6-5
CDR3 protein: CASSYSRVYNSPLHF

J gene: TRBJ2-5
CDR3 length: 14
V gene: TRBV19
CDR3 protein: CASSRRTGEETQYF

J gene: TRBJ1-1
CDR3 length: 13
V gene: TRBV18
CDR3 protein: CASSPQNMDRAFF

J gene: TRBJ2-5
CDR3 length: 14
V gene: TRBV15
CDR3 protein: CATSAVSVGETQYF

J gene: TRBJ1-5
CDR3 length: 13
V gene: TRBV4-3
CDR3 protein: CASSQRLGQPQHF

J gene: TRBJ2-7
CDR3 length: 15
V gene: TRBV18
CDR3 protein: CASSPRQREIWEQYF

J gene: TRBJ1-6
CDR3 length: 17
V gene: TRBV13
CDR3 protein: CASSLEGTGAYNSPLHF

J gene: TRBJ2-2
CDR3 length: 18
V gene: TRBV7-3
CDR3 protein: CASSPQPRLAGHTGELFF

J gene: TRBJ2-5
CDR3 length: 15
V gene: TRBV18
CDR3 protein: CASSSLAGVQETQYF

J gene: TRBJ2-5
CDR3 length: 12
V gene: TRBV25-1
CDR3 protein: CASSLTGETQYF

J gene: TRBJ2-5
CDR3 length: 17
V gene: TRBV27
CDR3 protein: CASTRQGGTAYQETQYF

J gene: TRBJ1-2
CDR3 length: 10
V gene: TRBV25-1
CDR3 protein: CASGEYGYTF

J gene: TRBJ2-7
CDR3 length: 12
V gene: TRBV18
CDR3 protein: CASSPTPPEQYF

J gene: TRBJ1-3
CDR3 length: 16
V gene: TRBV3-1/TRBV3-2
CDR3 protein: CASSQEQGVSGNTIYF

J gene: TRBJ2-3
CDR3 length: 16
V gene: TRBV7-3
CDR3 protein: CASRTGTGVGTDTQYF

J gene: TRBJ2-3
CDR3 length: 16
V gene: TRBV11-2
CDR3 protein: CASSLAGGGASDTQYF

J gene: TRBJ2-1
CDR3 length: 15
V gene: TRBV9
CDR3 protein: CASSVTSGSYNEQFF

J gene: TRBJ2-7
CDR3 length: 13
V gene: TRBV19
CDR3 protein: CASSVVPSGEQYF

J gene: TRBJ2-5
CDR3 length: 18
V gene: TRBV9
CDR3 protein: CASSGGGSGGVYQETQYF

J gene: TRBJ2-7
CDR3 length: 14
V gene: TRBV19
CDR3 protein: CASSIRGRGREQYF

J gene: TRBJ2-7
CDR3 length: 12
V gene: TRBV28
CDR3 protein: CASSFSLYEQYF

J gene: TRBJ1-1
CDR3 length: 15
V gene: TRBV19
CDR3 protein: CASSTRTGMNTEAFF

J gene: TRBJ2-5
CDR3 length: 13
V gene: TRBV10-3
CDR3 protein: CAISPAGRETQYF

J gene: TRBJ2-7
CDR3 length: 16
V gene: TRBV5-1
CDR3 protein: CASSQGTGKGSYEQYF

J gene: TRBJ1-1
CDR3 length: 14
V gene: TRBV6-5
CDR3 protein: CASFYIGGNTEAFF